These 29 T cell receptor beta chains share one sample of origin, sequenced in a study of Ad26.COV2.S vaccination and SARS-CoV-2 variants. Sequenced by immunoSEQ multiplex PCR; TCRdb stores in-frame clones only, minus some. The table shows about 350,000 clones, with 86% occurring only once. The treatment here: around 19 received Ad26.COV2.S at low or high dose, single or two shots; 5 received placebo; per-sample allocation not given. Specimens were obtained on day 63 following the first vaccine or placebo injection. Here the sequenced sample was peripheral blood, taken in a trial of Ad26.COV2.S vaccine versus placebo. Receptors originate from a person between 18 and 59 years old who received the Ad26.COV2.S COVID-19 vaccine or a placebo.

This chain links TRBV7-8 with TRBJ2-3, with a tentative D call TRBD1 (6 bases). The germline gives CDR1 SGHVS, CDR2 FQNEAQ. V lost 5 bases, J lost 4 bases, and 13 bases lay in between. CDR3 length: 14 residues. Here the CDR3 reads CASSPYWGPDTQYF. The CDR3 nucleotides read TGTGCCAGCAGCCCATATTGGGGGCCAGATACGCAGTATTTT.

This clone has a handful of counts. The rearrangement uses TRBV4-1 and TRBJ1-5; perhaps TRBD1 as D (6 bases). The germline V and J ends were trimmed by 0 bases and 1 base, with 16 bases remaining between them. The length of the CDR3 is 18 residues. Germline CDR1 MGHRA, CDR2 YSYEKL. CDR3 DNA sequence: TGCGCCAGCAGCCAAGAAGCCCTCCCAGGGGCCAGCAATCAGCCCCAGCATTTT. It specifies CASSQEALPGASNQPQHF.

This chain connects TRBV4-2 to TRBJ1-2; D is possibly TRBD1 (6 bases). CDR1 is LGHNA, CDR2 YNFKEQ, per germline. V dropped 6 bases and J dropped 3 bases, with 17 bases sitting between them. The CDR3 runs 15 residues. The CDR3 coding sequence is TGTGCCAGCAGTTCTGGGACAACAGACCACTATGGCTACACCTTC. This encodes CASSSGTTDHYGYTF.

V gene TRBV6-1 combines with J gene TRBJ1-2; unclear D gene. The germline V gene has CDR1 MNHNS and CDR2 SASEGT. Trimming took off 1 base at V and 3 bases at J, with 18 bases between the two ends. This CDR3 is 17 amino acids long. Written as DNA, the CDR3 is TGTGCCAGCAGTGAAGTTGCTCGCGACTGGGTCGACTATGGCTACACCTTC. This translates into CASSEVARDWVDYGYTF.

This sequence joins TRBV7-2 and TRBJ2-3; D is unresolved. Between the trimmed V and J ends, which lost 8 bases and 2 bases, there was a span of 11 bases. There are 13 residues in the CDR3. Germline CDR1 and CDR2: SGHTA and FQGNSA. CDR3 bases: TGTGCCAGCCGAGGTAGGGACACAGATACGCAGTATTTT. As protein: CASRGRDTDTQYF. The whole variable domain, filled in from reference TRBV7-2 and TRBJ2-3, reads GAGVSQSPSNKVTEKGKDVELRCDPISGHTALYWYRQSLGQGLEFLIYFQGNSAPDKSGLPSDRFSAERTGGSVSTLTIQRTQQEDSAVYLCASRGRDTDTQYFGPGTRLTVL.

This clone was counted a single time. This chain joins TRBV24-1 and TRBJ1-2, with 8 bases matching TRBD1. This CDR3 has 16 amino acids. Germline CDR1 is KGHDR and CDR2 is SFDVKD. Trimming cost V 3 bases and J 4 bases; bases outside gene matches: 9. The CDR3 loop reads CATSDPGQGRSYGYTF. The CDR3 nucleotides read TGTGCCACCAGTGATCCAGGACAGGGCAGGAGCTATGGCTACACCTTC.

V gene TRBV7-2 combines with J gene TRBJ1-1; no clear D. This CDR3 has 13 amino acids. The germline gives CDR1 SGHTA, CDR2 FQGNSA. V lost 1 base, J lost 4 bases, and 7 bases lay in between. CDR3 bases: TGTGCCAGCAGCTTAGATGCCCTCACTGAAGCTTTCTTT. Translation: CASSLDALTEAFF.

The chain links TRBV5-1 to TRBJ2-6; 7 bases are a match to TRBD1. Germline CDR1 SGHRS, CDR2 YFSETQ. CDR3 size: 15 residues. The V and J ends lost 4 bases and 2 bases, in that order; junction bases with no gene match: 3. The CDR3 sequence: CASSEGATGANVLTF. Written as DNA, the CDR3 is TGCGCCAGCAGCGAGGGGGCGACTGGGGCCAACGTCCTGACTTTC. Full variable domain (outside the CDR3, taken from reference TRBV5-1 and TRBJ2-6): KAGVTQTPRYLIKTRGQQVTLSCSPISGHRSVSWYQQTPGQGLQFLFEYFSETQRNKGNFPGRFSGRQFSNSRSEMNVSTLELGDSALYLCASSEGATGANVLTFGAGSRLTVL.

The rearrangement links TRBV10-1 to TRBJ2-3, with 8 bases aligning to TRBD1. The CDR3 loop spans 13 amino acids. CDR1 and CDR2 from the germline V gene are WNHNN and SYGVQD (reference sequence). With V trimmed by 8 bases and J by 2 bases, 3 bases remained unmatched. The CDR3 sequence: CASEDRDTDTQYF. The CDR3 region has the DNA TGCGCCAGCGAGGACAGGGACACAGATACGCAGTATTTT.

V usage is TRBV4-1 and J usage is TRBJ1-5; unclear D gene. Looked up from germline, CDR1 is MGHRA and CDR2 is YSYEKL. Trimming cost V 1 base and J 6 bases, with 13 bases left between them. This CDR3 spans 15 amino acids. DNA of the CDR3: TGCGCCAGCAGCCAAGCTATCAATTCGGGTCAGCCCCAGCATTTT. It codes for CASSQAINSGQPQHF.

The rearrangement joins TRBV9 to TRBJ2-3; D call uncertain. The CDR3 consists of 17 residues. V lost 0 bases and J 1 base, leaving 15 bases between the germline ends. CDR1 is SGDLS and CDR2 is YYNGEE in the germline V gene. The CDR3, as DNA: TGTGCCAGCAGCGTAGCAGTAGCCCCTGACCGCACAGATACGCAGTATTTT. Translation: CASSVAVAPDRTDTQYF.

This chain uses TRBV7-6 with TRBJ2-1; 9 bases are a match to TRBD1. The trim removed 3 bases at V and 8 bases at J, leaving 14 bases unmatched. The CDR3 spans 17 residues. Per germline, CDR1 SGHVS and CDR2 FNYEAQ. DNA for the CDR3: TGTGCCAGCAGCTTTGAACCACAGGGGGCGGGTTTCGATGAGCAGTTCTTC. As protein: CASSFEPQGAGFDEQFF. The full variable domain, completed using reference TRBV7-6 and TRBJ2-1, is GAGVSQSPRYKVTKRGQDVALRCDPISGHVSLYWYRQALGQGPEFLTYFNYEAQQDKSGLPNDRFSAERPEGSISTLTIQRTEQRDSAMYRCASSFEPQGAGFDEQFFGPGTRLTVL.

As to this clone: Other nucleotide sequences in the sample specify the same CDR3. V usage is TRBV6-5 and J usage is TRBJ2-1, with 12 bases matching TRBD2. CDR3 length: 15 amino acids. The V gene end was trimmed by 5 bases and the J gene end by 2 bases; junction bases not matched to a gene: 1. Per the germline V gene, CDR1 is MNHEY and CDR2 is SVGAGI. The CDR3 DNA reads as TGTGCCAGCAGTCTAGCGGGAGGGGCCTACAATGAGCAGTTCTTC. As protein: CASSLAGGAYNEQFF.

About this clone itself: Other DNA sequences from this sample encode an identical CDR3 as well. The chain couples TRBV6-5 to TRBJ2-1, with unresolved D. This CDR3 has 13 amino acids. V lost 6 bases to trimming and J lost 2 bases, with 8 bases between them. Germline V CDR1 and CDR2: MNHEY, SVGAGI. CDR3 residues: CASSPGPYNEQFF. CDR3 sequence (DNA): TGTGCCAGCAGCCCCGGACCCTACAATGAGCAGTTCTTC.

DNA for the CDR3: TGCGCCAGCAGCCGTGGGGCCTCGCGGGAGCAGTTCTTC. This codes for CASSRGASREQFF. The chain has TRBV4-3 and TRBJ2-1; possible D gene TRBD1, 5 bases. CDR3 length equals 13 residues. V lost 4 bases and J lost 10, with 14 bases in between. Germline V gene data show CDR1 as LGHNA and CDR2 as YSLEER.

V usage is TRBV6-5 and J usage is TRBJ1-1; 7 bases match TRBD1. Per germline, CDR1 MNHEY and CDR2 SVGAGI. The CDR3 spans 15 residues. The J segment lost 3 bases and the V segment lost 5 bases, leaving 9 bases of the junction unmatched. CDR3 sequence (DNA): TGTGCCAGCAGTCCGGACAGGCCGGCGGACACTGAAGCTTTCTTT. It codes for CASSPDRPADTEAFF.

This clone was detected only a few times. This chain joins TRBV7-9 and TRBJ1-6; D gene unclear. CDR3 length: 15 amino acids. The germline V and J ends were trimmed by 5 bases and 6 bases, with 14 bases remaining between them. The germline CDR1 and CDR2 sequences are SEHNR and FQNEAQ (reference sequence). CDR3 region: CASSPEAGVNSPLHF. The CDR3 DNA reads TGTGCCAGCAGCCCCGAGGCTGGGGTTAATTCACCCCTCCACTTT.

This sequence joins TRBV11-2 and TRBJ2-7, with TRBD1 matching over 7 bases. Trimming took 4 bases from V and 7 from J; bases not matched to a gene: 7. This CDR3 has 13 residues. Per germline, CDR1 SGHAT and CDR2 FQNNGV. CDR3 amino acids: CASSSQGSGEQYF. The CDR3 coding sequence is TGTGCCAGCAGCTCACAGGGGTCGGGAGAGCAGTACTTC.

The chain recombines TRBV28 with TRBJ1-5; D remains unclear. The CDR3 has 14 residues. Trimming left V 2 bases short and J 6 bases short, with 11 bases between. Per germline, CDR1 MDHEN and CDR2 SYDVKM. The CDR3 is CASSLIKVSQPQHF. The CDR3 DNA reads as TGTGCCAGCAGTTTAATCAAGGTGAGTCAGCCCCAGCATTTT.

The count of this clone is one. CDR3 residues: CASSQDRPQISGANVLTF. The CDR3 region has the DNA TGCGCCAGCAGCCAAGATAGGCCACAGATCTCTGGGGCCAACGTCCTGACTTTC. The chain recombines TRBV4-3 with TRBJ2-6, with D uncertain. Germline loops: CDR1 LGHNA, CDR2 YSLEER. Deletions cut 0 bases from V and 0 bases from J, with 12 bases between. This CDR3 spans 18 amino acids.

The V and J genes are TRBV7-2 and TRBJ2-2; tentatively, D is TRBD1 or TRBD2 (5 bases each). The CDR3 covers 14 residues. Germline CDR1 reads SGHTA; CDR2 reads FQGNSA. V dropped 4 bases and J dropped 7 bases, with 13 bases sitting between them. DNA for the CDR3: TGTGCCAGCAGCTACGGGACGTGGGGCGGGGAGCTGTTTTTT. Encoded protein: CASSYGTWGGELFF.

This sequence joins TRBV12-3 or TRBV12-4 and TRBJ1-2; D unclear. Trimming cost V 2 bases and J 8 bases, with 12 bases left between them. The CDR3 has 13 residues. DNA of the CDR3: TGTGCCAGCAGTTTAAAAAGGGTTGGCGGCTACACCTTC. This translates into CASSLKRVGGYTF.

The chain links TRBV12-3 or TRBV12-4 to TRBJ2-7; D might be TRBD2 (5 bases). This CDR3 comprises 11 residues. V was clipped by 5 bases and J by 11 bases, with 13 bases between them. As DNA, the CDR3 is TGTGCCAGCAGTACACTAGGCGTGAAGTACTTC. Translated: CASSTLGVKYF.

The rearrangement links TRBV19 to TRBJ2-1, with 8 positions matching TRBD2. The junction had 2 bases not matched to a gene; V was cut back by 7 bases and J by 0 bases. The germline V gene has CDR1 LNHDA and CDR2 SQIVND (reference sequence). The CDR3 runs 14 residues. The CDR3 loop reads CASNRGGSYNEQFF. DNA for the CDR3: TGTGCCAGTAATCGGGGGGGCTCCTACAATGAGCAGTTCTTC.

V gene TRBV28 combines with J gene TRBJ1-3; tentatively, D is TRBD1 (6 bases). The CDR3 loop spans 14 amino acids. The germline CDR1 and CDR2 sequences are MDHEN and SYDVKM. The ends were cut back, 4 bases at V and 10 bases at J, with 17 bases in the middle. Here the CDR3 DNA reads TGTGCCAGCAGTTACTCCGACAGGCTCAGAACCATATATTTT. Protein: CASSYSDRLRTIYF.

V usage is TRBV28 and J usage is TRBJ2-7; TRBD1 aligns across 9 bases. With 4 bases clipped from V and 3 bases from J, the junction kept 10 bases outside the gene matches. From germline, CDR1 is MDHEN and CDR2 SYDVKM. CDR3 length: 16 residues. The CDR3 protein is CASSSSAGTGIYEQYF. The CDR3 coding sequence is TGTGCCAGCAGTTCCTCAGCCGGGACAGGGATCTACGAGCAGTACTTC.

CDR3 sequence (DNA): TGTGCCAGCAGCCGACAGGAGCAAGCTTTCTTT. Translating it yields CASSRQEQAFF. The V gene is TRBV6-2 or TRBV6-3, the J gene TRBJ1-1; tentatively, D is TRBD1 (6 bases). V lost 6 bases to trimming and J lost 9 bases, with 11 bases between them. The CDR3 consists of 11 residues. The germline CDR1 and CDR2 sequences are MNHEY and SVGEGT.

The V gene is TRBV7-2, the J gene TRBJ1-2, with D hard to call. The V and J ends lost 5 bases and 0 bases respectively, with 13 bases between them. This CDR3 region has 15 residues. Germline assignment: CDR1 SGHTA and CDR2 FQGNSA. The CDR3 nucleotides read TGTGCCAGCAGCCCCTTTGTAGGAGCTAACTATGGCTACACCTTC. Translated, it gives CASSPFVGANYGYTF.

The CDR3 DNA follows: TGTGCCAGCAGCTTAGAGGGGGCGCGTGTCACAGATACGCAGTATTTT. It encodes CASSLEGARVTDTQYF. J is TRBJ2-3 and V is TRBV7-2; 7 bases match TRBD1. The J segment lost 2 bases and the V segment lost 1 base, leaving 6 bases of the junction unmatched. CDR3 size: 16 residues. Germline CDR1 reads SGHTA; CDR2 reads FQGNSA. The variable domain in full, with the rest retrieved from reference TRBV7-2 and TRBJ2-3, is GAGVSQSPSNKVTEKGKDVELRCDPISGHTALYWYRQSLGQGLEFLIYFQGNSAPDKSGLPSDRFSAERTGGSVSTLTIQRTQQEDSAVYLCASSLEGARVTDTQYFGPGTRLTVL.